The entry below gives a single T cell receptor beta chain sequence along with its context. The record originates from a study of cytomegalovirus exposure and HLA in healthy donors. PCR used 60 Vbeta primers and 13 Jbeta primers. The assay was immunoSEQ multiplex PCR, and TCRdb's table has in-frame clones only and misses some. The data show some 200,000 clones, roughly 87% seen once. CDR1 and CDR2 from the germline V gene are LGHNA and YSLEER. The CDR3 runs 16 residues. J lost 5 bases, V lost 3 bases, and 9 bases had no gene match. The rearrangement uses TRBV4-3 and TRBJ1-4; 7 bases match TRBD1. Input material: PBMCs. The receptor comes from a girl younger than two in good health and CMV-seronegative. CDR3 DNA sequence: TGCGCCAGCAGCCAGGCAGTACAGGGGTTCAATGAAAAACTGTTTTTT. Protein: CASSQAVQGFNEKLFF.